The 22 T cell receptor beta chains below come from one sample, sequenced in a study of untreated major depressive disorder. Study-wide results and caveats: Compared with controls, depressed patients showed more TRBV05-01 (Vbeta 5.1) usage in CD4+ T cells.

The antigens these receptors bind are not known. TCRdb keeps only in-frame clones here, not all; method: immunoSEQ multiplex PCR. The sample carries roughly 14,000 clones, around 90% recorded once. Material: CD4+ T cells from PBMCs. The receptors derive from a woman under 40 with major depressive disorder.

The DNA for the CDR3 is TGTGCCAGCAGTCCCCGGGACAGGGGGGCTGGGGCCAACGTCCTGACTTTC. Protein sequence: CASSPRDRGAGANVLTF. This chain links TRBV27 with TRBJ2-6; 11 nucleotides agree with TRBD1. Germline V gives CDR1 MNHEY, CDR2 SMNVEV (reference sequence). CDR3 length equals 17 residues. V gave up 5 bases and J gave up 2 bases; unmatched junction bases: 5.

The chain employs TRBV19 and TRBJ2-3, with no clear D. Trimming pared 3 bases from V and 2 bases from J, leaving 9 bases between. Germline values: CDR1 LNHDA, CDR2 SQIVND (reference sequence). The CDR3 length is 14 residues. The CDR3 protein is CASSMNRDTDTQYF. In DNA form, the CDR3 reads TGTGCCAGTAGTATGAATCGCGACACAGATACGCAGTATTTT.

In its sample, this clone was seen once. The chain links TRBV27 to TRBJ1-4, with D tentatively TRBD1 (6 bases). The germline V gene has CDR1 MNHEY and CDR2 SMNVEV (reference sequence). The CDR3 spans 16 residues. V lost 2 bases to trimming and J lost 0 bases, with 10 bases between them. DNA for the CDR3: TGTGCCAGCAGTTTAAAGCCAGGGGCAACTAATGAAAAACTGTTTTTT. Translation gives CASSLKPGATNEKLFF.

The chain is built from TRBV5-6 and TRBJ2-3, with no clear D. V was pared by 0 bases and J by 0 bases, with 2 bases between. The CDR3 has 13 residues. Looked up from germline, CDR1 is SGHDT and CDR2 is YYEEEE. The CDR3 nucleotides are TGTGCCAGCAGCTTGGTGAGCACAGATACGCAGTATTTT. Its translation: CASSLVSTDTQYF. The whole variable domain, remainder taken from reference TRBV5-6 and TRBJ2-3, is DAGVTQSPTHLIKTRGQQVTLRCSPKSGHDTVSWYQQALGQGPQFIFQYYEEEERQRGNFPDRFSGHQFPNYSSELNVNALLLGDSALYLCASSLVSTDTQYFGPGTRLTVL.

The CDR3 sequence is CASSLGTSGGAKKAGELFF. In DNA, the CDR3 is TGTGCCAGCAGCTTGGGGACTAGCGGGGGAGCTAAGAAGGCCGGGGAGCTGTTTTTT. The chain is built from TRBV5-4 and TRBJ2-2; TRBD2 agrees at 13 bases. Germline V gene lookup returns CDR1 SGHNT and CDR2 YYREEE (reference sequence). The V and J ends lost 0 bases and 6 bases, in that order; junction bases with no gene match: 11. The CDR3 is 19 amino acids.

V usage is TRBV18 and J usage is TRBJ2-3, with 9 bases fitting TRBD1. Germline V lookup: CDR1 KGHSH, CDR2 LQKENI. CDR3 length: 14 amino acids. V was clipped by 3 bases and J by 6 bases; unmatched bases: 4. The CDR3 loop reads CASSPRQGVDTQYF. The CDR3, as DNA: TGTGCCAGCTCACCGCGACAGGGGGTGGATACGCAGTATTTT.

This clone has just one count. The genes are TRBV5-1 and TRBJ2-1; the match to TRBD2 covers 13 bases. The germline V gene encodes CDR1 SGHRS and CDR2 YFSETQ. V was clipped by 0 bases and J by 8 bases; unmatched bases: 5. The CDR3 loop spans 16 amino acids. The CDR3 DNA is TGCGCCAGCAGCTTGGGAGGGACTAGCGGGACCCATGAGCAGTTCTTC. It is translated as CASSLGGTSGTHEQFF.

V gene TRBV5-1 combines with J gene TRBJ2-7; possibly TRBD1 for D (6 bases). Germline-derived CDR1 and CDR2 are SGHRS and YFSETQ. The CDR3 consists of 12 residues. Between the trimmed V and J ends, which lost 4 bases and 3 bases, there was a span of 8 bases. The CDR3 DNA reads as TGCGCCAGCAGCCGGGACATCTACGAGCAGTACTTC. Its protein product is CASSRDIYEQYF. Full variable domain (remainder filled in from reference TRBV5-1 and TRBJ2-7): KAGVTQTPRYLIKTRGQQVTLSCSPISGHRSVSWYQQTPGQGLQFLFEYFSETQRNKGNFPGRFSGRQFSNSRSEMNVSTLELGDSALYLCASSRDIYEQYFGPGTRLTVT.

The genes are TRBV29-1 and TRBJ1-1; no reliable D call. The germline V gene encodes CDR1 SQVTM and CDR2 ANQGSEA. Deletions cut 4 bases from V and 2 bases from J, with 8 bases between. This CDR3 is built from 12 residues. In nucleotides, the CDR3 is TGCAGCGTTGGGAGAGACAACACTGAAGCTTTCTTT. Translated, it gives CSVGRDNTEAFF.

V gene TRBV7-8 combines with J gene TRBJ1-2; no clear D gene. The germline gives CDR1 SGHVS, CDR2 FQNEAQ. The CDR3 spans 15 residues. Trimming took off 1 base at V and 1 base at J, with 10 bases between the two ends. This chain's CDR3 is CASSLGQTFNYGYTF. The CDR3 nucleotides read TGTGCCAGCAGCTTAGGGCAGACCTTTAACTATGGCTACACCTTC.

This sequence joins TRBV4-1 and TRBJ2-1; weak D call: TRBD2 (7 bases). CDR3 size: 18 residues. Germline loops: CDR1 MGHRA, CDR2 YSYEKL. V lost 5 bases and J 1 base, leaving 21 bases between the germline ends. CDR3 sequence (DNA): TGCGCCAGCAGCAGGGACTTTTACAGGGAGGGGTCCTACAATGAGCAGTTCTTC. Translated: CASSRDFYREGSYNEQFF.

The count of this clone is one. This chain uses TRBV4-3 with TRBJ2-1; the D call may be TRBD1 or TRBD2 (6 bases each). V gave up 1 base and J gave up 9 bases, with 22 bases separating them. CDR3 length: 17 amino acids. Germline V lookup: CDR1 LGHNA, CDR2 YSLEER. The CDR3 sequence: CASSQGGWGADLGEQFF. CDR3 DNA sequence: TGCGCCAGCAGCCAAGGAGGATGGGGGGCTGACCTGGGTGAGCAGTTCTTC.

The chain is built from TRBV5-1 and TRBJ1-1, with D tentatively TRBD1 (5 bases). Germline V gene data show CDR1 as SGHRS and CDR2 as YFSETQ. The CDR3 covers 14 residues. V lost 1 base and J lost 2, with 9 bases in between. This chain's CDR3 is CASSLPGPNTEAFF. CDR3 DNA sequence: TGCGCCAGCAGCTTGCCAGGGCCAAACACTGAAGCTTTCTTT.

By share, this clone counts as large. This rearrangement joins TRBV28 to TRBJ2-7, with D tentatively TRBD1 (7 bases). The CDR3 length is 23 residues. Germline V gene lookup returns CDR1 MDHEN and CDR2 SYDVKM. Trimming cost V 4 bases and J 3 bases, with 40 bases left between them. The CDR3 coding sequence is TGTGCCAGCAGTTCCACCTTTCTCACCGTCCCTCCTCGACAGGGAGGAAAGGGCTACGAGCAGTACTTC. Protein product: CASSSTFLTVPPRQGGKGYEQYF.

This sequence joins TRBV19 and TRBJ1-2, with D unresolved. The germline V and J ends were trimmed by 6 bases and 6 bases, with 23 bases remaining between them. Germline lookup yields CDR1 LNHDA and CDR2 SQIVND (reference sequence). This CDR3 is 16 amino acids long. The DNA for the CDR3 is TGTGCCAGTAGGCCTACGTGGGGAGGGTTTGTGGATGGCTACACCTTC. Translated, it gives CASRPTWGGFVDGYTF.

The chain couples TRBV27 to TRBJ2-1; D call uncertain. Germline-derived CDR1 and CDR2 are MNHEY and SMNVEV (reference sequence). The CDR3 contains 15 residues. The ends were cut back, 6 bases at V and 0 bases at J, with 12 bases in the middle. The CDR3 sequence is CASRDGFSSYNEQFF. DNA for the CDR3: TGTGCCAGCAGGGACGGGTTTAGCTCCTACAATGAGCAGTTCTTC.

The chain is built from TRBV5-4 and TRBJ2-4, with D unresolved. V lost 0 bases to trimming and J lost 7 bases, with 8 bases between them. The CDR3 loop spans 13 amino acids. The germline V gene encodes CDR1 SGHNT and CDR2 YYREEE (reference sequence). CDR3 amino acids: CASSLAVENIQYF. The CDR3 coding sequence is TGTGCCAGCAGCTTGGCCGTAGAGAACATTCAGTACTTC.

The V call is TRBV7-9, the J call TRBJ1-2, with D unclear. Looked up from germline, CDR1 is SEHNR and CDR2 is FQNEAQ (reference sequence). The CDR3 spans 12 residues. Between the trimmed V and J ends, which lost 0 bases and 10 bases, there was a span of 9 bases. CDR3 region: CASSLAADYYTF. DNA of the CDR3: TGTGCCAGCAGCTTAGCCGCAGATTACTACACCTTC.

CDR3 loop: CASSGGENQPQHF. CDR3 bases: TGTGCCAGCAGCGGCGGGGAGAATCAGCCCCAGCATTTT. The chain carries TRBV7-9 and TRBJ1-5; D gene uncertain. V gave up 5 bases and J gave up 4 bases, with 9 bases separating them. Per germline, CDR1 SEHNR and CDR2 FQNEAQ (reference sequence). The CDR3 has 13 amino acids.

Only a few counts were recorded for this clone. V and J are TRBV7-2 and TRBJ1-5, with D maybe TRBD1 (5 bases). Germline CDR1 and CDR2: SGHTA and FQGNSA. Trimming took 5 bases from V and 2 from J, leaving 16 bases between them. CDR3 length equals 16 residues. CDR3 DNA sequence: TGTGCCAGCAGCGAGGGGAAGGGATCGGGCAATCAGCCCCAGCATTTT. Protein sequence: CASSEGKGSGNQPQHF. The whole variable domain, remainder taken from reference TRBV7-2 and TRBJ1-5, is GAGVSQSPSNKVTEKGKDVELRCDPISGHTALYWYRQSLGQGLEFLIYFQGNSAPDKSGLPSDRFSAERTGGSVSTLTIQRTQQEDSAVYLCASSEGKGSGNQPQHFGDGTRLSIL.

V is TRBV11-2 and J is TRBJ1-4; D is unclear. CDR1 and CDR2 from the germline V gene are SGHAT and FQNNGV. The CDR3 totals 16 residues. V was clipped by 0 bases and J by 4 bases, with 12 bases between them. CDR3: CASSLDIRTGNEKLFF. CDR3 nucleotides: TGTGCCAGCAGCTTAGATATTCGGACGGGTAATGAAAAACTGTTTTTT.

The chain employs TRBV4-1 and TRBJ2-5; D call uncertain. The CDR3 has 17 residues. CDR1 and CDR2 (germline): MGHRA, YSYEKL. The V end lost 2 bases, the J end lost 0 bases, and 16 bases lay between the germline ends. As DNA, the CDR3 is TGCGCCAGCAGCCAACTCCCGTCCACAAGATACCAAGAGACCCAGTACTTC. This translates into CASSQLPSTRYQETQYF.